This T cell receptor beta chain was profiled in a study of early T cells in non-severe SARS-CoV-2 infection. Background on the study: Bulk RNA taken from unsorted whole blood was sequenced, leaving chains unpaired.

The CDR3 length is 12 residues. V gave up 0 bases and J gave up 3 bases, with 3 bases separating them. Germline CDR1 is DFQATT and CDR2 is SNEGSKA (reference sequence). This clonotype was counted only a few times. Attached unique molecular identifiers marked individual cDNA molecules. One entry per CDR3 protein, called by TCRdb with MiXCR from the 5' RACE reads. The repertoire holds 86,000 or so distinct CDR3 sequences, with 6% to 7% as singletons. Source material: whole blood. This chain connects TRBV20-1 to TRBJ1-3; D not resolved. The receptor comes from an adult who was a healthcare worker with PCR-confirmed SARS-CoV-2 infection or an uninfected control (not recorded which). CDR3 region: CSARESGNTIYF. Here the CDR3 DNA reads TGCAGTGCTAGAGAGAGTGGAAACACCATATATTTT.